One T cell receptor beta chain is described in this entry. Its antigen is not yet known. One base away lies a much larger clone, so this may be a sequencing read error. The germline V gene (reference sequence) supplies CDR1 DFQATT and CDR2 SNEGSKA. CDR3 length: 11 amino acids, cysteine to phenylalanine. Only CDR3 DNA is held: 33 bases, read in frame from base 1. The junction shows trimming of 3 bases on V and 0 bases on J, plus 2 bases between the germline ends. PBMCs were isolated by Ficoll-Paque density gradient centrifugation. These data come from a study of T-cell memory formation after mild COVID-19 (dated by TCRdb to the early 2020s). At the level of the whole study: TCR sequence clusters from the two donors were found to be largely donor specific. The cohort comprised two young, previously healthy adult volunteers, one female and one male. T-cell clones expanding and contracting after mild COVID-19 in a couple of donors were tracked by longitudinal TCRalpha and TCRbeta repertoire sequencing.

TCRdb lists the instrument as Illumina NovaSeq 6000. TCRalpha and TCRbeta cDNA libraries were built by 5'RACE with constant-segment primers, adding sample barcodes and unique molecular identifiers. Trizol reagent was used to extract RNA from every sample. Libraries were amplified in two PCR steps, with a second sample barcode and Illumina TruSeq adapters added in the second step. Sequencing of the libraries was done on an Illumina NovaSeq, producing 2 x 150 bp paired-end reads. Turning to the authors' computational methods: Reads were demultiplexed and collapsed into UMI-guided consensus sequences with migec v1.2.7. Using mixcr v2.1.11, the UMI consensuses were aligned to TRA and TRB V and J templates and assembled into clonotypes. Clonotypes were classified as expanded or contracted when called significant by both edgeR and NoisET, with noise models trained on biological replicates. For edgeR calls, the thresholds were a false discovery rate-adjusted p below 0.01 and a log2 fold-change of 1. As an exploratory analysis of dynamics, max-normalized trajectories of the 1000 most abundant clonotypes were examined with PCA combined with hierarchical clustering. Each responding clone was given a CD4 or CD8 phenotype based on the CD4+ and CD8+ repertoires, which had been sequenced separately. Using fastp trimming at Q25 and MiXCR clonotype assembly, TCRdb reanalyzed the public sequencing data and kept in-frame beta chains. Every distinct CDR3 protein forms one entry, paired with its most common genes and DNA. These V and J calls derive from TCRdb rather than the authors' analysis. This sample has about half a million distinct CDR3 sequences in its table, and 18% of those were observed once. The ten largest clones capture more than 9% of the sample.

The paper as a whole reports these results and caveats: Balanced CD4/CD8 phenotypes were observed for clones contracting from day 15 to 85, whereas a bias towards CD4+ was observed for a second wave of clones expanding from day 15 to 37. Some responding clones were detected in pre-infection memory, suggesting pre-existing cross-reactive memory T cells joined the SARS-CoV-2 response. Only a couple of mild cases were covered in the study, and larger cohorts including severe cases with pre-infection samples were considered necessary. SARS-CoV-2 specificity of the second-wave clones peaking on day 37 was not confirmed. Contracting CD4+ clones were located mainly in the CM and EM memory subsets, whereas CD8+ clones were found to be enriched in EMRA.

The sample was PBMCs or a T cell subset sorted from them (not recorded which). The receptor chain draws on TRBV20-1 and TRBJ2-5; no D gene can be assigned with confidence. The TCR comes from an adult woman who had mild COVID-19 (a few samples of this study predate the infection). The sample titles of this study are shuffled in the database, so cell type and time point are left out; the donor was told from shared clones. The CDR3 protein is CSASDQETQYF. DNA sequence: TGCAGTGCTAGCGACCAAGAGACCCAGTACTTC.